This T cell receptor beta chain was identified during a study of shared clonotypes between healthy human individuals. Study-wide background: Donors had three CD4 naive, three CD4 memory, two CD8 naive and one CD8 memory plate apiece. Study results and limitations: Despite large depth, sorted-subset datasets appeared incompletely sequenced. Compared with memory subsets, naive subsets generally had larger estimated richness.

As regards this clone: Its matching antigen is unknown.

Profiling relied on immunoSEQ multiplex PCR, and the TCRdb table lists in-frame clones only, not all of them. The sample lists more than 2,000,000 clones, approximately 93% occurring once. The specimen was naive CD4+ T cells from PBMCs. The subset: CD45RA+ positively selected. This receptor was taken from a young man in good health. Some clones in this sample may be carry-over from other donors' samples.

CDR3: CASSLAGDIVEQFF. Here the CDR3 DNA reads TGTGCCAGCAGCCTGGCGGGAGATATTGTTGAGCAGTTCTTC. V gene TRBV7-2 combines with J gene TRBJ2-1; 7 nucleotides line up with TRBD2. V was pared by 5 bases and J by 9 bases, with 10 bases of the junction left unmatched. The CDR3 loop spans 14 amino acids. Germline lookup yields CDR1 SGHTA and CDR2 FQGNSA. Supplemented by reference TRBV7-2 and TRBJ2-1, the full variable domain reads GAGVSQSPSNKVTEKGKDVELRCDPISGHTALYWYRQSLGQGLEFLIYFQGNSAPDKSGLPSDRFSAERTGGSVSTLTIQRTQQEDSAVYLCASSLAGDIVEQFFGPGTRLTVL.